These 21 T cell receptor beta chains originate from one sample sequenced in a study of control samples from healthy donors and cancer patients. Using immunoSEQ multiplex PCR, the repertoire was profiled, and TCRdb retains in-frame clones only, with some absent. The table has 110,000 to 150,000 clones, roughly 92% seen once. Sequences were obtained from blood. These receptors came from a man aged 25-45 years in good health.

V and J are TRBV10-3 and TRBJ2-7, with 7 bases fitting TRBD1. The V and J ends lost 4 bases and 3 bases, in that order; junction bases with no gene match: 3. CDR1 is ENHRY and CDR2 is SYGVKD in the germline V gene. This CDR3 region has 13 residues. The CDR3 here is CAISGGQSYEQYF. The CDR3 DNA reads TGTGCCATCAGTGGGGGACAGAGCTACGAGCAGTACTTC.

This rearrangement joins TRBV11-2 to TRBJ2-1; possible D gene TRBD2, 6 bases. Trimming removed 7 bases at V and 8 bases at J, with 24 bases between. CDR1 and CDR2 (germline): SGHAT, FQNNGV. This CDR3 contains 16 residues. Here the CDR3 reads CASNRRWRDVGDEQFF. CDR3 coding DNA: TGTGCCAGCAACCGAAGGTGGCGGGACGTCGGCGATGAGCAGTTCTTC.

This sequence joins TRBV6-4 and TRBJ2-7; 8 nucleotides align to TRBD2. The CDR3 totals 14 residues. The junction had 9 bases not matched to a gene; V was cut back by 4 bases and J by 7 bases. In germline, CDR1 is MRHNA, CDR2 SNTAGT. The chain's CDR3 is CASSAGLGTSEQYF. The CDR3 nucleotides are TGTGCCAGCAGTGCGGGACTAGGCACTAGTGAGCAGTACTTC.

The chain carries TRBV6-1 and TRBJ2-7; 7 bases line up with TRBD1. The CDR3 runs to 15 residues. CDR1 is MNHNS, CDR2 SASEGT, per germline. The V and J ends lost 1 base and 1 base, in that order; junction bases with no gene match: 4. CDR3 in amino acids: CASSEGTGASYEQYF. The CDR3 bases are TGTGCCAGCAGTGAAGGAACAGGGGCGTCCTACGAGCAGTACTTC.

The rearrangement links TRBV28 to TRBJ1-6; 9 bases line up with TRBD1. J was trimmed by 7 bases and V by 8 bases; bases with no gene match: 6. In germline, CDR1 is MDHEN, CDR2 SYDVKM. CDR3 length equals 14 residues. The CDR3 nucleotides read TGTGCCAGCGACGAGACAGGGGGGAATTCACCCCTCCACTTT. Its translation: CASDETGGNSPLHF.

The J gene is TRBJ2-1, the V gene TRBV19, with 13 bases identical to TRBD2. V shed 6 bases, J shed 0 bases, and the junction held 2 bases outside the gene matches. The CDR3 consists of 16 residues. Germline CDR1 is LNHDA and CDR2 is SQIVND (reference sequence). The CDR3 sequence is CASRGLAGHSYNEQFF. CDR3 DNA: TGTGCCAGTAGGGGACTAGCGGGACACTCCTACAATGAGCAGTTCTTC.

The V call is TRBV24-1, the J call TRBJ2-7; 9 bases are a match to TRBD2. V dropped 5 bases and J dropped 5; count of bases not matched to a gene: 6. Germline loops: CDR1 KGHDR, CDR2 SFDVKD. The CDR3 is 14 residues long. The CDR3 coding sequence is TGTGCCACCAGTGCCACCGGGACTAGCCACGAGCAGTACTTC. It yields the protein CATSATGTSHEQYF.

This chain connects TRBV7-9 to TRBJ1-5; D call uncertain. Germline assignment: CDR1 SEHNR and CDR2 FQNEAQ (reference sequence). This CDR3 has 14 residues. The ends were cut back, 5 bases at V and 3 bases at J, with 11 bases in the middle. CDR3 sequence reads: CASSSNILNQPQHF. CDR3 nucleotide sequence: TGTGCCAGCAGCAGCAACATACTCAATCAGCCCCAGCATTTT.

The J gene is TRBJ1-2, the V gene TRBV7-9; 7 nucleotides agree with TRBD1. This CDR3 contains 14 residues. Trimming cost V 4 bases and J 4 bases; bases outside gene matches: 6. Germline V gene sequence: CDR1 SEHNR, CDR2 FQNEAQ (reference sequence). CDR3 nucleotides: TGTGCCAGCAGCTGGTCAGGGGGAGGCTATGGCTACACCTTC. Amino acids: CASSWSGGGYGYTF.

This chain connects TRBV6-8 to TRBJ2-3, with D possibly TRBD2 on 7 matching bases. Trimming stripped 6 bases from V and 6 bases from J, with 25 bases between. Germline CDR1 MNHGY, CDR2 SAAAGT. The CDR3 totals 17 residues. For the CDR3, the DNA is TGTGCCAGCAGGAAAACGGGACTACTAGAGGGGGAGGATACGCAGTATTTT. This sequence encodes CASRKTGLLEGEDTQYF.

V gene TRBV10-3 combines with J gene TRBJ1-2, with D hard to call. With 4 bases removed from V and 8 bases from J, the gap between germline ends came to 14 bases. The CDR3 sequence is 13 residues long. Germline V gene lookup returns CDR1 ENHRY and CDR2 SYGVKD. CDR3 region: CAISVTARSGYTF. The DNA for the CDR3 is TGTGCCATCAGTGTTACCGCCAGGTCGGGCTACACCTTC.

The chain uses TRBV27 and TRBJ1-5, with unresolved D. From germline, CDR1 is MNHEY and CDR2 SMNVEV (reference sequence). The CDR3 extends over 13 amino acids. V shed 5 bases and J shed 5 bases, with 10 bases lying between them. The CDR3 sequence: CASSHDNHQPQHF. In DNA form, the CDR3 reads TGTGCCAGCAGTCACGACAACCATCAGCCCCAGCATTTT.

The CDR3 reads CASIPSYLNYGYTF. DNA of the CDR3: TGTGCCAGCATTCCAAGTTACCTTAACTATGGCTACACCTTC. J is TRBJ1-2 and V is TRBV2; D is unresolved. Germline loops: CDR1 SNHLY, CDR2 FYNNEI. This CDR3 spans 14 amino acids. V shed 7 bases and J shed 1 base, with 13 bases lying between them.

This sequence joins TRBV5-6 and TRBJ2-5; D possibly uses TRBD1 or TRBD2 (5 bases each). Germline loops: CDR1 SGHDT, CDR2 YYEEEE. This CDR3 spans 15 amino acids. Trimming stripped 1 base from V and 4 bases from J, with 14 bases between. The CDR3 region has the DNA TGTGCCAGCAGCTTGCGTTGGGGACGTGGAGAGACCCAGTACTTC. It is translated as CASSLRWGRGETQYF.

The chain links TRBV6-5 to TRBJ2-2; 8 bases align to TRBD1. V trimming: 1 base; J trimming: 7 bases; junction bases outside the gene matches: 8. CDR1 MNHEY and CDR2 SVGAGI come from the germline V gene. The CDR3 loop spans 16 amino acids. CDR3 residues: CASSYLPGQGVGELFF. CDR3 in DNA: TGTGCCAGCAGTTACTTGCCCGGACAGGGCGTCGGGGAGCTGTTTTTT.

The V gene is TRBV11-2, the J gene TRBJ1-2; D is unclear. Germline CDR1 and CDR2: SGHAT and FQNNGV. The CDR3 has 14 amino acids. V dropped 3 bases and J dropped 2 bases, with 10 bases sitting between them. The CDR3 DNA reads TGTGCCAGCAGCTTTTCGTCCCACAACTATGGCTACACCTTC. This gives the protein CASSFSSHNYGYTF.

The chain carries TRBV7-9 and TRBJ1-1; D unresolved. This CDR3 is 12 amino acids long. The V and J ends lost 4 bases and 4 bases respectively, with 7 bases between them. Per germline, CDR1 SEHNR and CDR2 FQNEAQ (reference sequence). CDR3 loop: CASSSGGTEAFF. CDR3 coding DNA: TGTGCCAGCAGCTCGGGCGGCACTGAAGCTTTCTTT. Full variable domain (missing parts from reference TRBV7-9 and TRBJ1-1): DTGVSQNPRHKITKRGQNVTFRCDPISEHNRLYWYRQTLGQGPEFLTYFQNEAQLEKSRLLSDRFSAERPKGSFSTLEIQRTEQGDSAMYLCASSSGGTEAFFGQGTRLTVV.

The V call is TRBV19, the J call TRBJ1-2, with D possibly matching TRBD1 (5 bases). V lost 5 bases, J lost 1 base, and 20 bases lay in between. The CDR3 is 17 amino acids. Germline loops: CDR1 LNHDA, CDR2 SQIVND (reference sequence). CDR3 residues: CASSPQTGGRFNYGYTF. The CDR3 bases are TGTGCCAGTAGTCCTCAAACGGGGGGGAGATTTAACTATGGCTACACCTTC.

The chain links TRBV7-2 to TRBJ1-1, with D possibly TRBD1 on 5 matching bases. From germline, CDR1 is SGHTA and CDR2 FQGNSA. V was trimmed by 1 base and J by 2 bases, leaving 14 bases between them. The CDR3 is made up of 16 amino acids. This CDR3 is CASSLDVGLGNTEAFF. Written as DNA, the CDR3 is TGTGCCAGCAGCTTAGACGTGGGGCTGGGAAACACTGAAGCTTTCTTT. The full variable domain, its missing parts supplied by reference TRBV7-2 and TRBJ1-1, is GAGVSQSPSNKVTEKGKDVELRCDPISGHTALYWYRQSLGQGLEFLIYFQGNSAPDKSGLPSDRFSAERTGGSVSTLTIQRTQQEDSAVYLCASSLDVGLGNTEAFFGQGTRLTVV.

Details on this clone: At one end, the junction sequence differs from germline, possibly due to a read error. The CDR3 coding sequence is TGCAGCGTTGAAGGGTGGGCAGGGGTGAAAACTGAAGCTTTCTTT. Translated: CSVEGWAGVKTEAFF. The chain links TRBV29-1 to TRBJ1-1; tentative D call: TRBD1 (6 bases). CDR3 length: 15 residues. CDR1 SQVTM and CDR2 ANQGSEA come from the germline V gene.

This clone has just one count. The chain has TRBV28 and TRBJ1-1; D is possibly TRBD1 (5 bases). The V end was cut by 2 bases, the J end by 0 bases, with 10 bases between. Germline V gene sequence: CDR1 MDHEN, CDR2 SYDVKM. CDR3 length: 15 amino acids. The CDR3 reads CASSLVPGMNTEAFF. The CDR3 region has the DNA TGTGCCAGCAGTTTAGTTCCAGGGATGAACACTGAAGCTTTCTTT.